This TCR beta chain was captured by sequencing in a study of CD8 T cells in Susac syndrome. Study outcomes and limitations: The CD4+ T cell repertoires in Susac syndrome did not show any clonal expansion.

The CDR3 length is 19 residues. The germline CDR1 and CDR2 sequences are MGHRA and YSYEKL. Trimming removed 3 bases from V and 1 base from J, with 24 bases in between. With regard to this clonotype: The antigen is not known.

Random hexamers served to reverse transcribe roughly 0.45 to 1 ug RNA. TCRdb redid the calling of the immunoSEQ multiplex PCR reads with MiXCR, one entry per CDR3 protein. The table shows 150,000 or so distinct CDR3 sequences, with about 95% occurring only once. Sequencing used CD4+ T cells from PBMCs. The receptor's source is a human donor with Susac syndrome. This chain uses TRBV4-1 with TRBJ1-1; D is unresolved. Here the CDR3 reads CASSHLAPTVPNTNTEAFF. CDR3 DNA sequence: TGCGCCAGCAGCCATCTCGCACCTACAGTCCCGAATACGAACACTGAAGCTTTCTTT.